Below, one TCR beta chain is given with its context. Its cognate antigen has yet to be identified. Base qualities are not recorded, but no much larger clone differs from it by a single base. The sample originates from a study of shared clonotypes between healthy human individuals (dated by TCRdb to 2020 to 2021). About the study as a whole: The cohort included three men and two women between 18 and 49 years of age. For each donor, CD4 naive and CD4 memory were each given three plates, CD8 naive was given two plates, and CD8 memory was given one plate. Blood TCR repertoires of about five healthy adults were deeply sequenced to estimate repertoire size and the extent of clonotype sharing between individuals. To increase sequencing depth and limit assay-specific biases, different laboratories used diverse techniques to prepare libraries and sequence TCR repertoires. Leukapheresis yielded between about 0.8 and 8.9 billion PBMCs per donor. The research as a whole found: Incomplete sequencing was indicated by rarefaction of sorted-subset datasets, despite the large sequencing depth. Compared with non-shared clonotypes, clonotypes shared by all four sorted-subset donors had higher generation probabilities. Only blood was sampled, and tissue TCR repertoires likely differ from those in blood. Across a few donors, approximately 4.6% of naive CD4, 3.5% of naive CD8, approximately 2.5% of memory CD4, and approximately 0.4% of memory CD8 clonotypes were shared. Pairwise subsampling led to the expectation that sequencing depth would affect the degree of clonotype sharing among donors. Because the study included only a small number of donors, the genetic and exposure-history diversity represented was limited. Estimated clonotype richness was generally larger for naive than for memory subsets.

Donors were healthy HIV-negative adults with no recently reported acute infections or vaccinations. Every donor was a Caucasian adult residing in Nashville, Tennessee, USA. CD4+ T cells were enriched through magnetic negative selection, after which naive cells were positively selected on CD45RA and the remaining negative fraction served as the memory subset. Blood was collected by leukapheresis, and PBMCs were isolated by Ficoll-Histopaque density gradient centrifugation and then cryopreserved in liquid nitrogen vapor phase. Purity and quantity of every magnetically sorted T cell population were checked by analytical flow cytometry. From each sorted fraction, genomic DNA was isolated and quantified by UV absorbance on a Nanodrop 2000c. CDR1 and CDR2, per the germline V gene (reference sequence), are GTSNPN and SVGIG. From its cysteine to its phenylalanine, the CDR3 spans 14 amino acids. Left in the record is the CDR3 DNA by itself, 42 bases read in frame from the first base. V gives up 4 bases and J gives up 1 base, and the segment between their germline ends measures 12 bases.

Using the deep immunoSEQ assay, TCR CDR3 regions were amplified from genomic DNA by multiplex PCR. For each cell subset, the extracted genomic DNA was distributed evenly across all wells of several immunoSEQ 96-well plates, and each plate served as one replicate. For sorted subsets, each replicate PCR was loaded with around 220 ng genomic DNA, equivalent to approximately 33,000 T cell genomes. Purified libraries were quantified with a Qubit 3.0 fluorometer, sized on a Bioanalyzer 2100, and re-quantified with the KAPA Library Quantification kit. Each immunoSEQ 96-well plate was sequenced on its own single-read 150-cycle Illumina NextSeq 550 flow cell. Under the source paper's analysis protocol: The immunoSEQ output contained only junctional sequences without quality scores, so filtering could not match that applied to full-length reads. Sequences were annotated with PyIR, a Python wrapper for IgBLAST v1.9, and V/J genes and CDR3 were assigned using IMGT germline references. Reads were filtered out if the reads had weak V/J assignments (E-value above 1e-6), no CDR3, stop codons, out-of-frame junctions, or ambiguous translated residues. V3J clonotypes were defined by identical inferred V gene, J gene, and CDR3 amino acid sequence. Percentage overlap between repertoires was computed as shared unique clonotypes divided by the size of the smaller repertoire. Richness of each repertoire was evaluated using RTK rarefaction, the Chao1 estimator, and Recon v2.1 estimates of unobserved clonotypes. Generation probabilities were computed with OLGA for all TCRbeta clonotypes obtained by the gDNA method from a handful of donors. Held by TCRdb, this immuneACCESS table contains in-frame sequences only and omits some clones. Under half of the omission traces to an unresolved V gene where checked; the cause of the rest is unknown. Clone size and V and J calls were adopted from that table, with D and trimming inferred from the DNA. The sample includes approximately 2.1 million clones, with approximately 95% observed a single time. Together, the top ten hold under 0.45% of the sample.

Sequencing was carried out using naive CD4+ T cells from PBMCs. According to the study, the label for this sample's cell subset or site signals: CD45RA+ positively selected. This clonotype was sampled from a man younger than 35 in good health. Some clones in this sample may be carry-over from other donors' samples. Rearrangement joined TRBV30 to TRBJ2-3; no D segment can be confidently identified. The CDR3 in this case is CAWTPTRGTDTQYF. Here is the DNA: TGTGCCTGGACTCCAACCCGGGGCACAGATACGCAGTATTTT.